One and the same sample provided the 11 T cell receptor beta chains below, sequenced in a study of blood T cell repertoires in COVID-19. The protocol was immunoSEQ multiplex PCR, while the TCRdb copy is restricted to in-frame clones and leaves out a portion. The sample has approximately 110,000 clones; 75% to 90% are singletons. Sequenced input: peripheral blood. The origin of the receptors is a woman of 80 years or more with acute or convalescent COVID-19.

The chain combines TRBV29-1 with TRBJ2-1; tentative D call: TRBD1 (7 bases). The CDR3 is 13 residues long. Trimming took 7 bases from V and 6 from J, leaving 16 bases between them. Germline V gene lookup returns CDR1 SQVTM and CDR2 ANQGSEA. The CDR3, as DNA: TGCAGCGCAGAGAGACAGGGAGGCAATGAGCAGTTCTTC. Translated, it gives CSAERQGGNEQFF.

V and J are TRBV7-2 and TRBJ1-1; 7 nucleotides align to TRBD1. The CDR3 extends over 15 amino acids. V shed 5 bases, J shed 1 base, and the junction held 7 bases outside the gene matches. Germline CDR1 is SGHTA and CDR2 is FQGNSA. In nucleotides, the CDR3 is TGTGCCAGCAGCGCCGGAACAGGGGCGAACACTGAAGCTTTCTTT. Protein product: CASSAGTGANTEAFF.

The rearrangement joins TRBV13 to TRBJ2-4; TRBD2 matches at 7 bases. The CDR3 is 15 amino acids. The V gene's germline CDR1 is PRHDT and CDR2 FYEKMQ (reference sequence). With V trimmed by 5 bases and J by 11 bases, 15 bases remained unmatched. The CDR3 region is CASSLRIGGLSFQYF. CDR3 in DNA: TGTGCCAGCAGCCTAAGGATCGGGGGGTTATCCTTTCAGTACTTC.

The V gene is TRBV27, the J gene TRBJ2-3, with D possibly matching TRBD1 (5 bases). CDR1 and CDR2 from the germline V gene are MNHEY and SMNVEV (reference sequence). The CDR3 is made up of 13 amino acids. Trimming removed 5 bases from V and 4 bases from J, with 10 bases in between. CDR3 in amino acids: CASSRQQADTQYF. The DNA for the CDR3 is TGTGCCAGCAGTAGGCAACAGGCAGATACGCAGTATTTT.

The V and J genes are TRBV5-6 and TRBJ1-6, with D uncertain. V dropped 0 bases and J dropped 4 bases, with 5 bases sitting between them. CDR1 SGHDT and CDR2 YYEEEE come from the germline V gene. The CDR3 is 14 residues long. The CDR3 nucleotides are TGTGCCAGCAGCTTGGCCGGTTATAATTCACCCCTCCACTTT. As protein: CASSLAGYNSPLHF.

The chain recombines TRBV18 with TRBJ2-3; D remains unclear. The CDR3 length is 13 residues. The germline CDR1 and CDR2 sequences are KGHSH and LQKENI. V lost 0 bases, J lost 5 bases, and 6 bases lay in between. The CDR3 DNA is TGTGCCAGCTCACCACCGAGTTTAGATACGCAGTATTTT. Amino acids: CASSPPSLDTQYF.

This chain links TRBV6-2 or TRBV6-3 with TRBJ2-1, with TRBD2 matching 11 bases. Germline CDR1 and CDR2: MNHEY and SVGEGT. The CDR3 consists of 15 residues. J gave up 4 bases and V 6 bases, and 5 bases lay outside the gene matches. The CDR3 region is CASSRTSGGYNEQFF. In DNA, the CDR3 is TGTGCCAGCAGCCGAACTAGCGGGGGATACAATGAGCAGTTCTTC.

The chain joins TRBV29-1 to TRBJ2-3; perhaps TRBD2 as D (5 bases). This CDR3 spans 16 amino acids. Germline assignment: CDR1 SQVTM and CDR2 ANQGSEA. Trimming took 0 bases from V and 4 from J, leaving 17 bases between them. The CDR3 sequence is CSVEDVEGKGADTQYF. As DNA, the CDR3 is TGCAGCGTTGAAGATGTCGAGGGAAAAGGCGCAGATACGCAGTATTTT.

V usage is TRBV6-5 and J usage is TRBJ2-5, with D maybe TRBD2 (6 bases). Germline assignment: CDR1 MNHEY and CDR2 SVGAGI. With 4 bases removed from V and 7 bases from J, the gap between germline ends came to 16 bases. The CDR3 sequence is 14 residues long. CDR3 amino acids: CASSSALVGGTQYF. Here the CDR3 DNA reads TGTGCCAGCAGTTCCGCCTTAGTGGGGGGGACCCAGTACTTC.

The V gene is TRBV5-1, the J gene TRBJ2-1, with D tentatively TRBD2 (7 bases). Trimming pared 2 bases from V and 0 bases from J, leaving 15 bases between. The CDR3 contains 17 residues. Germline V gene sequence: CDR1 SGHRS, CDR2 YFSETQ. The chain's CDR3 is CASSLATGRGSYNEQFF. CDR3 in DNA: TGCGCCAGCAGCTTAGCAACAGGGAGGGGCTCCTACAATGAGCAGTTCTTC.

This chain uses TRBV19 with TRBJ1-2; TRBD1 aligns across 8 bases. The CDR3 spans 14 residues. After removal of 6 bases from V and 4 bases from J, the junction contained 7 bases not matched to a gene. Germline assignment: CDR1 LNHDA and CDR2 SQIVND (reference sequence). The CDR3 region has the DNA TGTGCCAGTAGCCCCAGGACAGGGATCTATGGCTACACCTTC. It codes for CASSPRTGIYGYTF.